This T cell receptor (beta chain) was recovered during a study of T cell repertoires in cytomegalovirus infection. Study as a whole: Public TCR beta signatures provided an indication of both CMV infection and a matching HLA type. Study findings and constraints: It was HLA-C-restricted CMV-specific TCR beta clonotypes that dominated the response ex vivo. Carriers of CMV plus the relevant HLA were identified by cumulative public TCR beta family frequency.

TCRdb re-analysed the reads in MiXCR, keeping a single row per CDR3 protein. The sample contains under 600,000 distinct CDR3 sequences, 15% to 20% of which appear only once. V was pared by 6 bases and J by 4 bases, with 16 bases between. This CDR3 comprises 15 residues. Germline CDR1 is LNHDA and CDR2 is SQIVND (reference sequence). With regard to this clonotype: As yet, its antigen is unknown.

Sample: CD8+ T cells from PBMCs. The TCR sequence derives from a human donor in good health (CMV status not recorded). Some clones in this sample may be carry-over from other donors' samples. The chain couples TRBV19 to TRBJ1-3; D ambiguous. As DNA, the CDR3 is TGTGCCAGTAGAGAGCAGGAAATTGCCGGAAACACCATATATTTT. Its protein product is CASREQEIAGNTIYF.